These 13 T cell receptor beta chains originate from one sample sequenced in a study of T-cell memory formation after mild COVID-19. A single record per CDR3 protein comes from TCRdb applying MiXCR to the 5' RACE reads. The table records approximately 300,000 distinct CDR3 sequences, more than 15% of them present only once. The specimen was PBMCs or a T cell subset sorted from them (not recorded which). The source of these receptors is a man between 18 and 29 years old who had mild COVID-19 (a few samples of this study predate the infection). Cell type and time point are not known.

The table lists this clonotype with a few counts. The chain links TRBV7-9 to TRBJ1-2; D ambiguous. V was clipped by 8 bases and J by 0 bases, with 4 bases between them. This CDR3 comprises 11 residues. Germline V gene lookup returns CDR1 SEHNR and CDR2 FQNEAQ (reference sequence). This CDR3 reads CASGPNYGYTF. In DNA form, the CDR3 reads TGTGCCAGCGGGCCTAACTATGGCTACACCTTC.

The V call is TRBV4-3, the J call TRBJ2-7; 7 bases agree with TRBD1. J lost 3 bases, V lost 0 bases, and 8 bases had no gene match. The CDR3 length is 16 residues. Germline V lookup: CDR1 LGHNA, CDR2 YSLEER. The DNA for the CDR3 is TGCGCCAGCAGCCAAGATAGGGACAGCTCACGCTACGAGCAGTACTTC. Residues: CASSQDRDSSRYEQYF.

This chain connects TRBV10-3 to TRBJ2-7; D is perhaps TRBD2 (5 bases). Germline values: CDR1 ENHRY, CDR2 SYGVKD. Trimming left V 8 bases short and J 2 bases short, with 19 bases between. The CDR3 totals 15 residues. CDR3 DNA: TGTGCCATCTCGCCCCTAGCAGCATTGACCTACGAGCAGTACTTC. Protein sequence: CAISPLAALTYEQYF.

This clonotype was recorded a few times. The rearrangement links TRBV4-3 to TRBJ2-3; 10 nucleotides align to TRBD2. Unmatched junction bases numbered 2, after V lost 0 bases and J lost 2 bases. Germline V gene lookup returns CDR1 LGHNA and CDR2 YSLEER. The CDR3 totals 16 residues. DNA of the CDR3: TGCGCCAGCAGCCAAGATAGCGGGGGGCTCACAGATACGCAGTATTTT. Protein product: CASSQDSGGLTDTQYF.

The genes are TRBV12-3 or TRBV12-4 and TRBJ1-2; a possible D gene is TRBD1 (5 bases). This CDR3 has 14 residues. With 8 bases removed from V and 6 bases from J, the gap between germline ends came to 19 bases. The DNA for the CDR3 is TGTGCCAGCTTTTTCGGGGGGAGTGGTGATGGCTACACCTTC. It codes for CASFFGGSGDGYTF.

The J gene is TRBJ1-2, the V gene TRBV6-5, with D hard to call. The germline V gene has CDR1 MNHEY and CDR2 SVGAGI. Trimming stripped 6 bases from V and 3 bases from J, with 11 bases between. The CDR3 loop spans 13 amino acids. The CDR3 region has the DNA TGTGCCAGCAGCGAAGTCGGGTACTATGGCTACACCTTC. It yields the protein CASSEVGYYGYTF.

The J gene is TRBJ1-2, the V gene TRBV5-1; no clear D. Germline V gives CDR1 SGHRS, CDR2 YFSETQ. The CDR3 spans 13 residues. The germline V and J ends were trimmed by 0 bases and 8 bases, with 11 bases remaining between them. The CDR3, as DNA: TGCGCCAGCAGCTTGGCCCAAGGAGGAGGCTACACCTTC. Amino acids: CASSLAQGGGYTF.

This clonotype was observed a handful of times. This sequence joins TRBV7-2 and TRBJ2-7; tentatively, D is TRBD2 (6 bases). The CDR3 has 15 residues. V dropped 3 bases and J dropped 1 base, with 13 bases sitting between them. Germline-derived CDR1 and CDR2 are SGHTA and FQGNSA. CDR3 region: CASSFRGTGSYEQYV. The CDR3 bases are TGTGCCAGCAGCTTCCGGGGGACTGGGTCCTACGAGCAGTACGTC.

This clonotype has only a few counts. The chain recombines TRBV5-1 with TRBJ1-2; 10 nucleotides align to TRBD1. CDR3 length: 15 residues. Trimming at V came to 5 bases and at J to 0 bases, leaving 4 bases not matched to a gene. The germline gives CDR1 SGHRS, CDR2 YFSETQ. CDR3 amino acids: CASRRDRGPNYGYTF. The CDR3 nucleotides read TGCGCCAGCAGGCGTGACAGGGGGCCTAACTATGGCTACACCTTC.

V usage is TRBV12-3 or TRBV12-4 and J usage is TRBJ2-2, with 10 bases aligning to TRBD2. V gave up 3 bases and J gave up 0 bases; unmatched junction bases: 10. The CDR3 has 19 residues. The chain's CDR3 is CASSFPLDSGGPNTGELFF. The CDR3 region has the DNA TGTGCCAGCAGTTTCCCTCTGGATAGCGGGGGGCCGAACACCGGGGAGCTGTTTTTT.

This clonotype has only a few counts. The V call is TRBV4-3, the J call TRBJ2-1, with D unclear. Trimming took 4 bases from V and 6 from J, leaving 13 bases between them. This CDR3 comprises 14 residues. Germline CDR1 is LGHNA and CDR2 is YSLEER. CDR3 DNA sequence: TGCGCCAGCAGCCCTAATAAGTATGGCAATGAGCAGTTCTTC. Protein product: CASSPNKYGNEQFF.

This clonotype was seen at least ten times. The chain combines TRBV20-1 with TRBJ2-3; D tentatively fits TRBD1 or TRBD2 (6 bases each). This CDR3 has 16 amino acids. The V and J ends lost 4 bases and 1 base respectively, with 18 bases between them. In germline, CDR1 is DFQATT, CDR2 SNEGSKA (reference sequence). The CDR3 reads CSANPARRGGTDTQYF. The DNA for the CDR3 is TGCAGTGCTAACCCTGCCCGGAGGGGGGGCACAGATACGCAGTATTTT.

This clonotype was counted many times. V usage is TRBV4-2 and J usage is TRBJ2-3; no definite D call. The V gene lost 1 base and the J gene lost 6 bases, with 8 bases spanning the gap. The length of the CDR3 is 13 residues. Germline CDR1 and CDR2: LGHNA and YNFKEQ. Written as DNA, the CDR3 is TGTGCCAGCAGCCAAGTCATGGGGGATACGCAGTATTTT. Protein: CASSQVMGDTQYF.